Below, 26 T cell receptor beta chains from the same sample are listed, as sequenced in a study of T cells in Graves' hyperthyroidism and ophthalmopathy. Amplification targeted TCR beta CDR3 regions from RNA transcripts. TCR CDR3 underwent first-round RT-PCR with the HTBI primer set. TCRdb re-called the multiplex PCR reads with MiXCR, one entry per CDR3 protein. The table shows over 500,000 distinct CDR3 sequences, with about 45% occurring only once. Sequencing input: peripheral blood or thyroid tissue (not recorded which). The receptor source for this set is an adult woman with Graves' disease, either hyperthyroidism or ophthalmopathy (not recorded which).

V gene TRBV5-1 combines with J gene TRBJ2-7; a weak D match, TRBD1 (5 bases). Trimming cost V 4 bases and J 1 base, with 15 bases left between them. Germline CDR1 is SGHRS and CDR2 is YFSETQ. This CDR3 contains 15 residues. CDR3 in amino acids: CASSRSGFLSYEQYF. DNA for the CDR3: TGCGCCAGCAGCCGCTCAGGGTTTCTGTCCTACGAGCAGTACTTC.

Here the CDR3 DNA reads TGTGCCACCAGCAGAGATGAAAGGAGAGGGAATGGCTACACCTTC. Translating it yields CATSRDERRGNGYTF. The V gene is TRBV15, the J gene TRBJ1-2; D unresolved. V lost 0 bases to trimming and J lost 6 bases, with 14 bases between them. The CDR3 is made up of 15 amino acids. The germline gives CDR1 LNHNV, CDR2 YYDKDF (reference sequence).

Many counts were recorded for this clonotype. This chain uses TRBV5-1 with TRBJ1-3, with D uncertain. Germline V gives CDR1 SGHRS, CDR2 YFSETQ. Trimming left V 0 bases short and J 0 bases short, with 10 bases between. The CDR3 is 16 amino acids. CDR3 nucleotide sequence: TGCGCCAGCAGCTTGGACGGGCCCCACTCTGGAAACACCATATATTTT. Its translation: CASSLDGPHSGNTIYF.

The chain is built from TRBV7-8 and TRBJ1-1; TRBD1 might be the D (5 bases). V gave up 4 bases and J gave up 4 bases, with 16 bases separating them. The germline V gene encodes CDR1 SGHVS and CDR2 FQNEAQ. The length of the CDR3 is 15 residues. The CDR3 DNA reads TGTGCCAGCAGCTCAGTCCAGGGAGGTGGCACTGAAGCTTTCTTT. Amino acids: CASSSVQGGGTEAFF.

This chain joins TRBV9 and TRBJ2-7, with 12 bases matching TRBD2. The trim removed 5 bases at V and 3 bases at J, leaving 3 bases unmatched. This CDR3 is built from 14 residues. CDR1 is SGDLS, CDR2 YYNGEE, per germline. Here the CDR3 reads CASRTSGRRYEQYF. The CDR3 DNA reads TGTGCCAGCAGGACTAGCGGGAGACGCTACGAGCAGTACTTC.

Written as DNA, the CDR3 is TGTGCCAGCAACTACGCTTTGGGACTAGCGGGATCGGAGACCCAGTACTTC. As protein: CASNYALGLAGSETQYF. The rearrangement links TRBV25-1 to TRBJ2-5; 13 bases agree with TRBD2. V lost 7 bases, J lost 5 bases, and 13 bases stayed unmatched. The CDR3 runs 17 residues. Germline-derived CDR1 and CDR2 are MGHDK and SYGVNS. The variable domain in full, with the rest retrieved from reference TRBV25-1 and TRBJ2-5, is EADIYQTPRYLVIGTGKKITLECSQTMGHDKMYWYQQDPGMELHLIHYSYGVNSTEKGDLSSESTVSRIRTEHFPLTLESARPSHTSQYLCASNYALGLAGSETQYFGPGTRLLVL.

In the case of this clonotype: With a much larger clone just one base away, this may be a read error. The V gene is TRBV19, the J gene TRBJ2-2; the match to TRBD2 covers 8 bases. Trimming took 0 bases from V and 7 from J; bases not matched to a gene: 10. CDR1 is LNHDA and CDR2 is SQIVND in the germline V gene (reference sequence). This CDR3 has 17 residues. CDR3 DNA: TGTGCCAGTAGTATAGATCGGGGGGGTCAAATCGTCGGGGAGCTGTTTTTT. It specifies CASSIDRGGQIVGELFF.

The J gene is TRBJ1-6, the V gene TRBV10-2; D is perhaps TRBD1 (6 bases). V lost 3 bases and J lost 14, with 17 bases in between. The CDR3 is made up of 14 amino acids. The germline gives CDR1 WSHSY, CDR2 SAAADI. The CDR3 DNA follows: TGCGCCAGCAGTGATCAGGGGAATCCCATCACCCTCCACTTT. Its protein is CASSDQGNPITLHF.

V is TRBV5-6 and J is TRBJ2-7; maybe TRBD1 (6 bases). The CDR3 has 15 residues. CDR1 is SGHDT and CDR2 is YYEEEE in the germline V gene. Trimming shortened V by 0 bases and J by 2 bases, and 12 bases separated the two germline ends. CDR3 protein: CASSLESGQPYEQYF. The CDR3 nucleotides read TGTGCCAGCAGCTTGGAATCGGGACAACCCTACGAGCAGTACTTC.

The rearrangement joins TRBV5-1 to TRBJ2-2; possible D gene TRBD1, 5 bases. Germline V gives CDR1 SGHRS, CDR2 YFSETQ. V was clipped by 3 bases and J by 1 base, with 10 bases between them. This CDR3 comprises 15 residues. CDR3 loop: CASSYAGQNTGELFF. In DNA form, the CDR3 reads TGCGCCAGCAGCTATGCTGGACAGAACACCGGGGAGCTGTTTTTT.

The chain couples TRBV10-3 to TRBJ2-7, with a possible D match to TRBD1 (8 bases). CDR3 size: 15 residues. V gave up 6 bases and J gave up 3 bases, with 18 bases separating them. CDR1 is ENHRY, CDR2 SYGVKD, per germline. The CDR3 DNA reads as TGTGCCATCAGCGGGGACAGGTCGGGGGGCTACGAGCAGTACTTC. It encodes CAISGDRSGGYEQYF.

This clonotype was found many times. This sequence joins TRBV16 and TRBJ1-2; D is ambiguous. Germline V gene sequence: CDR1 KGHSY, CDR2 FQNENV. Trimming took 5 bases from V and 1 from J, leaving 17 bases between them. This CDR3 comprises 16 residues. In DNA, the CDR3 is TGTGCCAGCAGCGGACCTCTGGGGAGCCATAACTATGGCTACACCTTC. As protein: CASSGPLGSHNYGYTF.

The V gene is TRBV7-9, the J gene TRBJ2-5; 7 nucleotides align to TRBD1. The CDR3 covers 14 residues. V dropped 5 bases and J dropped 0; count of bases not matched to a gene: 3. In germline, CDR1 is SEHNR, CDR2 FQNEAQ (reference sequence). CDR3 protein: CASSRDSYQETQYF. The CDR3, as DNA: TGTGCCAGCAGCCGGGACAGCTACCAAGAGACCCAGTACTTC.

The J gene is TRBJ1-4, the V gene TRBV2, with D hard to call. This CDR3 contains 14 residues. Germline CDR1 is SNHLY and CDR2 is FYNNEI. V lost 3 bases, J lost 1 base, and 6 bases lay in between. This chain's CDR3 is CASSDPRTNEKLFF. CDR3 DNA sequence: TGTGCCAGCAGTGATCCACGAACTAATGAAAAACTGTTTTTT.

The CDR3 nucleotides read TGTGCCAGCGGACCGATACAGGCTAACACCATATATTTT. This translates into CASGPIQANTIYF. The chain links TRBV7-2 to TRBJ1-3; D is perhaps TRBD1 (5 bases). The CDR3 is made up of 13 amino acids. The germline gives CDR1 SGHTA, CDR2 FQGNSA. Trimming cost V 8 bases and J 7 bases, with 15 bases left between them.

At least ten counts were recorded for this clonotype. The genes are TRBV29-1 and TRBJ2-7; TRBD1 matches at 7 bases. Germline V lookup: CDR1 SQVTM, CDR2 ANQGSEA. The CDR3 totals 11 residues. With V trimmed by 5 bases and J by 6 bases, 4 bases remained unmatched. DNA of the CDR3: TGCAGCGTTAAAGGGGGCAGCGAGCAGTACTTC. Protein product: CSVKGGSEQYF.

The sample holds many counts of this clonotype. The V gene is TRBV20-1, the J gene TRBJ2-5, with D unclear. V gave up 1 base and J gave up 5 bases, with 8 bases separating them. The V gene's germline CDR1 is DFQATT and CDR2 SNEGSKA (reference sequence). This CDR3 region has 12 residues. The CDR3 nucleotides are TGCAGTGCTAGAGCCCCCGGGGAGACCCAGTACTTC. This codes for CSARAPGETQYF.

This rearrangement joins TRBV20-1 to TRBJ2-2; TRBD1 or TRBD2 may be the D gene (5 bases each). Trimming pared 3 bases from V and 5 bases from J, leaving 19 bases between. The CDR3 has 16 amino acids. Germline V gene sequence: CDR1 DFQATT, CDR2 SNEGSKA (reference sequence). The CDR3 spells CSASSGRLRGTGELFF. CDR3 DNA: TGCAGTGCTAGTTCGGGACGTTTGAGGGGTACCGGGGAGCTGTTTTTT.

This clonotype was observed a few times. The DNA for the CDR3 is TGTGCCAGCACCCGCCCGGGACTAGAATACAGCCGAGAGACCCAGTACTTC. Residues: CASTRPGLEYSRETQYF. The chain has TRBV2 and TRBJ2-5; 8 nucleotides line up with TRBD2. The length of the CDR3 is 17 residues. J lost 4 bases, V lost 7 bases, and 17 bases had no gene match. Germline V lookup: CDR1 SNHLY, CDR2 FYNNEI.

The chain joins TRBV2 to TRBJ1-6; D is unresolved. The germline V gene encodes CDR1 SNHLY and CDR2 FYNNEI. This CDR3 is built from 18 residues. With 6 bases removed from V and 0 bases from J, the gap between germline ends came to 18 bases. CDR3 sequence: CASSTPTTKSSYNSPLHF. The CDR3 nucleotides are TGTGCCAGCAGCACCCCGACAACGAAGAGCTCCTATAATTCACCCCTCCACTTT. The full variable domain, in which reference TRBV2 and TRBJ1-6 provide the parts outside the CDR3, is EPEVTQTPSHQVTQMGQEVILRCVPISNHLYFYWYRQILGQKVEFLVSFYNNEISEKSEIFDDQFSVERPDGSNFTLKIRSTKLEDSAMYFCASSTPTTKSSYNSPLHFGNGTRLTVT.

The chain carries TRBV20-1 and TRBJ2-7, with unresolved D. The V gene lost 8 bases and the J gene lost 6 bases, with 5 bases spanning the gap. Germline V gene data show CDR1 as DFQATT and CDR2 as SNEGSKA (reference sequence). This CDR3 contains 8 residues. The CDR3 coding sequence is TGCAGTCGTACCGAGCAGTACTTC. Its protein product is CSRTEQYF.

V gene TRBV5-1 combines with J gene TRBJ2-2; either TRBD1 or TRBD2 may fit D (5 bases each). The V gene lost 1 base and the J gene lost 6 bases, with 10 bases spanning the gap. The V gene's germline CDR1 is SGHRS and CDR2 YFSETQ. This CDR3 is built from 14 residues. CDR3 loop: CASSLNGAAGELFF. CDR3 nucleotides: TGCGCCAGCAGCTTGAACGGGGCAGCCGGGGAGCTGTTTTTT. Supplemented by reference TRBV5-1 and TRBJ2-2, the full variable domain reads KAGVTQTPRYLIKTRGQQVTLSCSPISGHRSVSWYQQTPGQGLQFLFEYFSETQRNKGNFPGRFSGRQFSNSRSEMNVSTLELGDSALYLCASSLNGAAGELFFGEGSRLTVL.

In its sample, this clonotype was seen many times. This chain connects TRBV29-1 to TRBJ1-4, with a possible D match to TRBD1 (5 bases). V was trimmed by 4 bases and J by 0 bases, leaving 6 bases between them. Germline assignment: CDR1 SQVTM and CDR2 ANQGSEA. This CDR3 is built from 13 residues. Here the CDR3 reads CSVARATNEKLFF. The CDR3 region has the DNA TGCAGCGTTGCCAGGGCAACTAATGAAAAACTGTTTTTT. The full variable domain, its missing parts supplied by reference TRBV29-1 and TRBJ1-4, is SAVISQKPSRDICQRGTSLTIQCQVDSQVTMMFWYRQQPGQSLTLIATANQGSEATYESGFVIDKFPISRPNLTFSTLTVSNMSPEDSSIYLCSVARATNEKLFFGSGTQLSVL.

A word on this clonotype: The germline gene is not matched at one end of the junction; a read error may be the cause. V usage is TRBV5-4 and J usage is TRBJ2-1; no reliable D call. CDR1 is SGHNT and CDR2 is YYREEE in the germline V gene (reference sequence). This CDR3 has 11 amino acids. In nucleotides, the CDR3 is TGCGCCAGCAGCTTGAGTGGTGAGCAGTTCTTC. As protein: CASSLSGEQFF.

This clonotype was counted at least ten times. The chain joins TRBV6-1 to TRBJ2-7; 7 nucleotides match TRBD1. Trimming at V came to 7 bases and at J to 3 bases, leaving 6 bases not matched to a gene. The CDR3 has 13 residues. Germline-derived CDR1 and CDR2 are MNHNS and SASEGT. The CDR3 sequence is CASMGGQDYEQYF. CDR3 sequence (DNA): TGTGCCAGCATGGGCGGACAGGACTACGAGCAGTACTTC.

This clonotype was seen once. The chain couples TRBV29-1 to TRBJ1-1; no clear D gene. V gave up 6 bases and J gave up 7 bases, with 12 bases separating them. Germline V CDR1 and CDR2: SQVTM, ANQGSEA. The CDR3 spans 11 residues. In nucleotides, the CDR3 is TGCAGCGTCCCCTGGAACGGTGAAGCTTTCTTT. Translating gives CSVPWNGEAFF.